The 32 T cell receptor beta chains in this list originate from one sample, sequenced in a study of blood T cell repertoires in COVID-19. Sequenced by immunoSEQ multiplex PCR; TCRdb stores in-frame clones only, minus some. The profile shows 250,000 to 300,000 clones, 88% of them singletons. Sequencing was performed on PBMCs or T cells enriched from blood (not recorded which). The receptors stem from a woman between 55 and 75 years old in a cohort exposed to, infected with or recovered from COVID-19 (not recorded which).

The V call is TRBV27, the J call TRBJ2-1; 8 nucleotides match TRBD2. The V gene end was trimmed by 4 bases and the J gene end by 3 bases; junction bases not matched to a gene: 8. CDR3 length equals 16 residues. Germline-derived CDR1 and CDR2 are MNHEY and SMNVEV (reference sequence). CDR3 region: CASSSSAGERYNEQFF. The CDR3 nucleotides are TGTGCCAGCAGTTCCTCAGCGGGAGAGCGCTACAATGAGCAGTTCTTC.

The V and J genes are TRBV29-1 and TRBJ2-5; D gene ambiguous. V gave up 0 bases and J gave up 0 bases, with 17 bases separating them. The CDR3 has 17 amino acids. Germline values: CDR1 SQVTM, CDR2 ANQGSEA. In DNA form, the CDR3 reads TGCAGCGTTGAAGAGAGTAGTTCTGGCAGGTACCAAGAGACCCAGTACTTC. Translated: CSVEESSSGRYQETQYF.

The chain links TRBV19 to TRBJ2-1; TRBD2 matches 8 bases. The CDR3 extends over 18 amino acids. Germline trimming cut 6 bases from V and 7 bases from J; bases unmatched to any gene: 20. Germline CDR1 LNHDA, CDR2 SQIVND (reference sequence). The CDR3 sequence: CASSLSRGAGGSGNEQFF. The CDR3 region has the DNA TGTGCCAGTAGCCTCTCGAGGGGGGCGGGAGGAAGCGGGAATGAGCAGTTCTTC.

This clone was counted a single time. V gene TRBV10-3 combines with J gene TRBJ1-1, with D perhaps matching TRBD1 (6 bases). This CDR3 has 14 amino acids. Germline CDR1 is ENHRY and CDR2 is SYGVKD. Trimming stripped 2 bases from V and 3 bases from J, with 10 bases between. CDR3 DNA sequence: TGTGCCATCAGTGAGACAGGGACCCACACTGAAGCTTTCTTT. It specifies CAISETGTHTEAFF.

The chain links TRBV27 to TRBJ2-5, with 10 bases that match TRBD1. Germline values: CDR1 MNHEY, CDR2 SMNVEV (reference sequence). This CDR3 region has 14 residues. With 8 bases clipped from V and 5 bases from J, the junction kept 8 bases outside the gene matches. CDR3 amino acids: CASRLDRGRETQYF. CDR3 DNA: TGTGCCAGCCGACTGGACAGGGGGAGGGAGACCCAGTACTTC.

The rearrangement uses TRBV2 and TRBJ1-5; 9 bases fit TRBD1. Germline V gene data show CDR1 as SNHLY and CDR2 as FYNNEI. CDR3 size: 14 residues. V was pared by 10 bases and J by 12 bases, with 16 bases of the junction left unmatched. DNA of the CDR3: TGTGCCACTTCGTCCCGGGACAGGGACAAGTACCAGCATTTT. It encodes CATSSRDRDKYQHF.

The chain joins TRBV13 to TRBJ2-7; perhaps TRBD2 as D (6 bases). The germline CDR1 and CDR2 sequences are PRHDT and FYEKMQ (reference sequence). Between the trimmed V and J ends, which lost 5 bases and 0 bases, there was a span of 14 bases. There are 15 residues in the CDR3. CDR3 sequence (DNA): TGTGCCAGCAGCCGACGTCTCGGGGGCTCCTACGAGCAGTACTTC. Encoded protein: CASSRRLGGSYEQYF. The variable domain in full, with the rest retrieved from reference TRBV13 and TRBJ2-7, is AAGVIQSPRHLIKEKRETATLKCYPIPRHDTVYWYQQGPGQDPQFLISFYEKMQSDKGSIPDRFSAQQFSDYHSELNMSSLELGDSALYFCASSRRLGGSYEQYFGPGTRLTVT.

This clone was seen a handful of times. The chain links TRBV7-3 to TRBJ2-1, with a tentative D call TRBD2 (6 bases). Germline loops: CDR1 SGHTA, CDR2 FQGTGA. This CDR3 spans 15 amino acids. The germline V and J ends were trimmed by 5 bases and 1 base, with 12 bases remaining between them. Written as DNA, the CDR3 is TGTGCCAGCAGCCAACGTAGCGGTTCCTACAATGAGCAGTTCTTC. This codes for CASSQRSGSYNEQFF.

V gene TRBV21-1 combines with J gene TRBJ2-7; TRBD1, as called in the table, went unchecked against the DNA. TRBV21-1 is noted as a pseudogene. The CDR3 contains 15 residues. The CDR3 DNA follows: TGTGCCAGGCGCGACGACCGGGACAGGGTCTACGAGCAGTACTTC. Translating gives CARRDDRDRVYEQYF.

This clone was seen a single time. This sequence joins TRBV5-1 and TRBJ1-4; TRBD1 might be the D (5 bases). Trimming pared 0 bases from V and 7 bases from J, leaving 13 bases between. There are 15 residues in the CDR3. The germline CDR1 and CDR2 sequences are SGHRS and YFSETQ. Written as DNA, the CDR3 is TGCGCCAGCAGCTTGGTGGGGGGTTTGGCTGAAAAACTGTTTTTT. It encodes CASSLVGGLAEKLFF.

The gene calls are TRBV19 and TRBJ1-5, with TRBD1 identical over 10 bases. The germline gives CDR1 LNHDA, CDR2 SQIVND (reference sequence). V shed 10 bases, J shed 7 bases, and the junction held 7 bases outside the gene matches. This CDR3 comprises 13 residues. This CDR3 reads CATRQGAGQPQHF. CDR3 coding DNA: TGTGCCACCCGACAGGGGGCGGGGCAGCCCCAGCATTTT.

This sequence joins TRBV9 and TRBJ2-1, with 11 bases aligning to TRBD2. Germline-derived CDR1 and CDR2 are SGDLS and YYNGEE. The CDR3 consists of 15 residues. V gave up 4 bases and J gave up 4 bases; unmatched junction bases: 4. CDR3 in DNA: TGTGCCAGCAGCAATAGCGGGAGGGCGTACAATGAGCAGTTCTTC. Its translation is CASSNSGRAYNEQFF.

The V call is TRBV9, the J call TRBJ2-3, with TRBD2 matching 14 bases. Looked up from germline, CDR1 is SGDLS and CDR2 is YYNGEE. V shed 4 bases and J 4 bases; nucleotides not matched to a gene: 8. This CDR3 is 17 amino acids long. This chain's CDR3 is CASSPRGGLAGADTQYF. Here the CDR3 DNA reads TGTGCCAGCAGCCCTAGAGGGGGACTAGCGGGAGCAGATACGCAGTATTTT.

This chain uses TRBV5-6 with TRBJ2-5; TRBD1 agrees at 11 bases. This CDR3 has 17 residues. V lost 5 bases and J lost 3; bases outside the gene matches: 12. The germline V gene encodes CDR1 SGHDT and CDR2 YYEEEE. CDR3 in amino acids: CASRTRWDRGDKETQYF. CDR3 bases: TGTGCCAGCAGAACGAGGTGGGACAGGGGGGATAAAGAGACCCAGTACTTC.

The chain has TRBV28 and TRBJ1-5; D might be TRBD1 (6 bases). The CDR3 has 15 amino acids. V lost 5 bases and J 7 bases, leaving 18 bases between the germline ends. Germline V gene sequence: CDR1 MDHEN, CDR2 SYDVKM. For the CDR3, the DNA is TGTGCCAGCAGTCCGGCAACAGGGCATCGACAGCCCCAGCATTTT. Encoded protein: CASSPATGHRQPQHF.

This clone was detected many times. This chain links TRBV5-4 with TRBJ2-1, with 11 bases that match TRBD2. This CDR3 is built from 15 residues. Germline values: CDR1 SGHNT, CDR2 YYREEE (reference sequence). Trimming at V came to 4 bases and at J to 4 bases, leaving 4 bases not matched to a gene. The CDR3 region has the DNA TGTGCCAGCAGCGCGACTAGCGGGAATTACAATGAGCAGTTCTTC. Protein: CASSATSGNYNEQFF.

The chain uses TRBV5-4 and TRBJ1-2; D possibly corresponds to TRBD1 (6 bases). The CDR3 runs 15 residues. Between the trimmed V and J ends, which lost 0 bases and 4 bases, there was a span of 13 bases. CDR1 and CDR2 from the germline V gene are SGHNT and YYREEE (reference sequence). CDR3 nucleotides: TGTGCCAGCAGCTTGGAGGGGGTATCAGGCTATGGCTACACCTTC. This encodes CASSLEGVSGYGYTF.

The gene calls are TRBV5-1 and TRBJ2-4, with a weak D call TRBD1 (6 bases). V was shortened by 7 bases and J by 5 bases, with 13 bases between the two germline ends. The CDR3 runs to 13 residues. Germline assignment: CDR1 SGHRS and CDR2 YFSETQ. CDR3 bases: TGCGCCAGCTCCCGGGACACTCAAAACATTCAGTACTTC. Translated: CASSRDTQNIQYF.

The DNA for the CDR3 is TGTGCCAGCTCACCAAGGGGACAGGACAACGTCCACTTT. It codes for CASSPRGQDNVHF. The chain combines TRBV18 with TRBJ1-6; TRBD1 agrees at 8 bases. V shed 2 bases and J 17 bases; nucleotides not matched to a gene: 8. CDR3 length: 13 amino acids. CDR1 is KGHSH, CDR2 LQKENI, per germline.

The J gene is TRBJ2-1, the V gene TRBV7-2; D gene unclear. Trimming shortened V by 6 bases and J by 10 bases, and 16 bases separated the two germline ends. The CDR3 is 13 amino acids. Per the germline V gene, CDR1 is SGHTA and CDR2 is FQGNSA. DNA of the CDR3: TGTGCCAGCAGATCGAGCGATGTCGGGGAGCAGTTCTTC. Translation gives CASRSSDVGEQFF.

The chain recombines TRBV3-1 (or the pseudogene TRBV3-2) with TRBJ2-4, with D unresolved. The V gene's germline CDR1 is LGHDT and CDR2 YNNKEL (reference sequence). Trimming removed 3 bases at V and 7 bases at J, with 16 bases between. This CDR3 has 15 residues. The CDR3 nucleotides read TGTGCCAGCAGCCAGAAAATTTCATCCGGGAACATTCAGTACTTC. This translates into CASSQKISSGNIQYF.

The chain joins TRBV27 to TRBJ2-1; possible D gene TRBD2, 6 bases. V was shortened by 6 bases and J by 7 bases, with 19 bases between the two germline ends. Per germline, CDR1 MNHEY and CDR2 SMNVEV (reference sequence). This CDR3 is 15 amino acids long. The CDR3 nucleotides are TGTGCCAGCAGCTCTACGACTAAGCGGGTAAATGAGCAGTTCTTC. This sequence encodes CASSSTTKRVNEQFF.

This chain uses TRBV19 with TRBJ1-3, with 11 positions matching TRBD1. Germline V gene data show CDR1 as LNHDA and CDR2 as SQIVND (reference sequence). This CDR3 spans 17 amino acids. V was pared by 5 bases and J by 1 base, with 7 bases of the junction left unmatched. The CDR3 loop reads CASSPRDRGSSGNTIYF. CDR3 nucleotide sequence: TGTGCCAGTAGTCCCCGGGACAGGGGGTCATCTGGAAACACCATATATTTT.

The chain couples TRBV19 to TRBJ2-2, with D perhaps matching TRBD1 (5 bases). CDR1 is LNHDA and CDR2 is SQIVND in the germline V gene (reference sequence). The length of the CDR3 is 16 residues. V was clipped by 6 bases and J by 2 bases, with 16 bases between them. The CDR3: CASSPQGRSNTGELFF. The CDR3 bases are TGTGCCAGTAGCCCCCAGGGAAGATCTAACACCGGGGAGCTGTTTTTT.

The chain uses TRBV5-1 and TRBJ2-1; possible D gene TRBD1, 6 bases. Germline CDR1 is SGHRS and CDR2 is YFSETQ. The V and J ends lost 0 bases and 2 bases respectively, with 9 bases between them. This CDR3 contains 15 residues. CDR3 sequence reads: CASSLESGAYNEQFF. For the CDR3, the DNA is TGCGCCAGCAGCTTGGAGTCAGGGGCCTACAATGAGCAGTTCTTC. Combining the CDR3 with reference TRBV5-1 and TRBJ2-1 gives the whole variable domain KAGVTQTPRYLIKTRGQQVTLSCSPISGHRSVSWYQQTPGQGLQFLFEYFSETQRNKGNFPGRFSGRQFSNSRSEMNVSTLELGDSALYLCASSLESGAYNEQFFGPGTRLTVL.

This rearrangement joins TRBV18 to TRBJ2-1; 7 nucleotides match TRBD1. The germline V gene encodes CDR1 KGHSH and CDR2 LQKENI. This CDR3 region has 16 residues. With V trimmed by 2 bases and J by 7 bases, 11 bases remained unmatched. Here the CDR3 reads CASSPVRQGVLNEQFF. For the CDR3, the DNA is TGTGCCAGCTCACCAGTCCGACAGGGCGTGTTGAATGAGCAGTTCTTC.

V gene TRBV4-2 combines with J gene TRBJ1-3; tentative D call: TRBD1 (6 bases). CDR1 and CDR2 (germline): LGHNA, YNFKEQ. The CDR3 runs to 17 residues. V was clipped by 1 base and J by 0 bases, with 13 bases between them. CDR3: CASSQAHRTDSGNTIYF. CDR3 in DNA: TGTGCCAGCAGCCAAGCTCATCGGACAGACTCTGGAAACACCATATATTTT.

The rearrangement joins TRBV10-2 to TRBJ2-3, with TRBD2 identical over 12 bases. The junction had 6 bases not matched to a gene; V was cut back by 6 bases and J by 5 bases. Per the germline V gene, CDR1 is WSHSY and CDR2 is SAAADI. This CDR3 comprises 15 residues. This chain's CDR3 is CASRPSGRAGDTQYF. CDR3 in DNA: TGCGCCAGCAGGCCTAGCGGGAGGGCCGGAGATACGCAGTATTTT.

The chain uses TRBV9 and TRBJ1-3; perhaps TRBD1 as D (5 bases). There are 16 residues in the CDR3. The V gene lost 3 bases and the J gene lost 4 bases, with 17 bases spanning the gap. The germline gives CDR1 SGDLS, CDR2 YYNGEE. CDR3 loop: CASSGLNQGSGNTIYF. The CDR3 DNA sequence: TGTGCCAGCAGCGGTCTCAATCAGGGTTCCGGAAACACCATATATTTT.

The chain has TRBV28 and TRBJ1-5; D might be TRBD1 (6 bases). The CDR3 loop spans 16 amino acids. V was clipped by 5 bases and J by 6 bases, with 20 bases between them. Germline CDR1 MDHEN, CDR2 SYDVKM. Here the CDR3 DNA reads TGTGCCAGCAGTAGGGGAACCGGGACACAAGGTCAGCCCCAGCATTTT. Translation: CASSRGTGTQGQPQHF.

The rearrangement uses TRBV2 and TRBJ2-1; 16 bases line up with TRBD2. This CDR3 contains 18 residues. V was clipped by 7 bases and J by 3 bases; unmatched bases: 9. Germline V lookup: CDR1 SNHLY, CDR2 FYNNEI. The CDR3 protein is CASIGGTSGRAIYNEQFF. As DNA, the CDR3 is TGTGCCAGCATTGGAGGGACTAGCGGGAGGGCCATCTACAATGAGCAGTTCTTC.

J is TRBJ1-1 and V is TRBV7-9, with 7 bases that match TRBD1. The CDR3 length is 11 residues. The J segment lost 10 bases and the V segment lost 5 bases, leaving 4 bases of the junction unmatched. Germline V gene sequence: CDR1 SEHNR, CDR2 FQNEAQ (reference sequence). The CDR3 here is CASSIQGRAFF. CDR3 coding DNA: TGTGCCAGCAGCATACAGGGGAGAGCTTTCTTT.